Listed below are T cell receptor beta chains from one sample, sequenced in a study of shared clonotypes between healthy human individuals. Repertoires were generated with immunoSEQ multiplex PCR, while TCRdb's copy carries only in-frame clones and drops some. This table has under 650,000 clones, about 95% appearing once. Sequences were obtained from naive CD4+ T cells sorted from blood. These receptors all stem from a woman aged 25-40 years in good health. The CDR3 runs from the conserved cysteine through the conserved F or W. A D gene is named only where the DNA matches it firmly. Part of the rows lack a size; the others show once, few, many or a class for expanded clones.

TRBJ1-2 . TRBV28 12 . CASSLIPWGYTF TGTGCCAGCAGTTTAATTCCCTGGGGCTACACCTTC
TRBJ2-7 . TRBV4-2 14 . CASSQGGPSYEQYF TGTGCCAGCAGCCAGGGTGGGCCATCCTACGAGCAGTACTTC
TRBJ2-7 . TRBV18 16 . CASSPTGGALSYEQYF TGTGCCAGCTCACCGACTGGGGGAGCGCTCTCCTACGAGCAGTACTTC
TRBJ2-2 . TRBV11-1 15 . CASRRGLANTGELFF TGTGCCAGCAGGCGCGGGTTGGCGAACACCGGGGAGCTGTTTTTT
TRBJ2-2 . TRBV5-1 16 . CASSLAVGANTGELFF TGCGCCAGCAGCTTGGCCGTGGGAGCGAACACCGGGGAGCTGTTTTTT
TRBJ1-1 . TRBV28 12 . CASSLENTEAFF TGTGCCAGCAGTTTGGAAAACACTGAAGCTTTCTTT
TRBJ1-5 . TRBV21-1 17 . CASSNQASIVSNQPQHF TGTGCCAGCAGCAACCAGGCCTCCATTGTAAGCAATCAGCCCCAGCATTTT
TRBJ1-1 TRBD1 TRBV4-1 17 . CASSQEGQGQGNTEAFF TGCGCCAGCAGCCAAGAGGGCCAGGGACAGGGGAACACTGAAGCTTTCTTT
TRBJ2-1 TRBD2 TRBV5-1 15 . CASSTGLAGDNEQFF TGCGCCAGCAGCACCGGACTAGCGGGAGATAATGAGCAGTTCTTC
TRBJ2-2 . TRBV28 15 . CASSLGASYTGELFF TGTGCCAGCAGTTTAGGGGCTAGCTACACCGGGGAGCTGTTTTTT
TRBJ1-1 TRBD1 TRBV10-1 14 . CASSPGTGGTEAFF TGCGCCAGCAGTCCCGGGACAGGGGGGACTGAAGCTTTCTTT
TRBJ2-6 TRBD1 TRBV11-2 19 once CASSLFSPGQASGANVLTF TGTGCCAGCAGCTTATTTTCCCCAGGACAGGCCTCTGGGGCCAACGTCCTGACTTTC
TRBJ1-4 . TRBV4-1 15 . CASSQGEITNEKLFF TGCGCCAGCAGCCAGGGGGAAATAACTAATGAAAAACTGTTTTTT
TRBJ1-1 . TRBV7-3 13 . CASSLGQNTEAFF TGTGCCAGCAGCTTAGGCCAGAACACTGAAGCTTTCTTT
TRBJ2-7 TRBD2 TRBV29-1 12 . CSVGGSREEQYF TGCAGCGTTGGCGGGAGTCGTGAAGAGCAGTACTTC
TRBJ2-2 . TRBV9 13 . CASRAESTGELFF TGTGCCAGCAGAGCGGAGAGCACCGGGGAGCTGTTTTTT
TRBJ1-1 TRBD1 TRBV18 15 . CASSPGQGTNTEAFF TGTGCCAGCTCACCGGGACAGGGAACGAACACTGAAGCTTTCTTT
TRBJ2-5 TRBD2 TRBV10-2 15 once CASSTLAGVGETQYF TGCGCCAGCAGCACACTAGCGGGAGTTGGAGAGACCCAGTACTTC
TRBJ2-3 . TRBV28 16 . CASSPTYADPTDTQYF TGTGCCAGCAGCCCCACCTATGCGGACCCCACAGATACGCAGTATTTT
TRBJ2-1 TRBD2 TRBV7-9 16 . CASSSHTSGRINEQFF TGTGCCAGCAGCTCTCACACTAGCGGGAGGATCAATGAGCAGTTCTTC